The entry that follows covers one T cell receptor (beta chain) sequence. Its recognized antigen is unknown. There are no base qualities to consult, and no much larger clone falls within one base. This sample is drawn from a study of post-analysis software for immune sequencing data (dated by TCRdb to 2014 to 2015). Some background on the complete study: The recorded disease courses included relapsing-remitting, secondary progressive and progressive-relapsing multiple sclerosis, and some patients had no subtype annotation. A subset of samples was prepared in parallel using single-end sample barcoding, then pooled and co-amplified after Illumina adapter ligation. The multiple sclerosis patient repertoires were compared with 10 to 12 previously published healthy control repertoires from donors aged roughly 6 to 25 years.

TCR beta repertoires were profiled from peripheral blood of approximately 13 young patients with multiple sclerosis to demonstrate the VDJtools post-analysis software. The multiple sclerosis patients were children and adolescents ranging in age from 6 to 15 years. Preparation of the library involved PCR. TCRdb records Illumina HiSeq 2500 as the sequencer. Unique molecular identifiers were incorporated into TCR beta cDNA libraries to reduce PCR and sequencing biases. Per 1 to 10 million input T cells, some 500,000 cDNA molecules were obtained, such that each molecule approximated one T cell. The same protocol used for the earlier healthy control dataset was applied to prepare and sequence the patient libraries. Within a given batch, samples were prepared together, multiplexed and sequenced on the same HiSeq lane. Processing in the source paper ran as follows. Raw barcoded reads were processed with MIGEC, and single-read molecular identifier groups were discarded before consensus assembly and CDR3 extraction. VDJtools was used for post-analysis of the clonotype tables, with diversity normalized by down-sampling every dataset to the smallest sample size. In repertoire overlap clustering, CDR3 amino acid sequences, but not nucleotide sequences, were matched to correct batch-related cross-sample contamination. TCRdb ran its own pipeline on the public reads, namely fastp trimming at Q25 and MiXCR clone calling, and kept in-frame beta chains. Each CDR3 protein gets just one entry, which takes the most common genes and DNA from the rows behind it. These V and J calls derive from TCRdb rather than the authors' analysis. The sample profile shows a few hundred thousand distinct CDR3 sequences; 36% of them were found once. The ten largest clonotypes hold 4% to 5.5% of the sample.

The CDR3 runs 15 amino acids, cysteine and phenylalanine included. Only the CDR3 DNA is retained, 45 bases long and in frame from the first base. Based on the germline V gene, the CDR1 and CDR2 sequences are MGHRA and YSYEKL. The V end loses 1 base and the J end loses 11 bases, and a stretch of 20 bases separates them. Overall study results and their limits: Normalized Chao1 diversity was significantly lower in multiple sclerosis patients than controls, suggesting substantial peripheral T-cell clonal expansion. Significantly higher frequencies in patients than in controls were found for roughly 5 TRBV segments, including TRBV5-6, TRBV5-1 and TRBV20-1. Direct clustering with F measure revealed strong co-clustering of samples prepared in the same batch, which led to a batch-effect correction. The multiple sclerosis patient group was slightly younger than the control group.

The V and J genes are TRBV4-1 and TRBJ2-5; confidence is insufficient to name the D gene. Source material: blood. The sequence came from a girl between 10 and 17 years old with multiple sclerosis. In nucleotide form, the sequence is TGCGCCAGCAGCCAAGGGACCACCCTTTACAATGAGCAGTACTTC. Its translation is CASSQGTTLYNEQYF.